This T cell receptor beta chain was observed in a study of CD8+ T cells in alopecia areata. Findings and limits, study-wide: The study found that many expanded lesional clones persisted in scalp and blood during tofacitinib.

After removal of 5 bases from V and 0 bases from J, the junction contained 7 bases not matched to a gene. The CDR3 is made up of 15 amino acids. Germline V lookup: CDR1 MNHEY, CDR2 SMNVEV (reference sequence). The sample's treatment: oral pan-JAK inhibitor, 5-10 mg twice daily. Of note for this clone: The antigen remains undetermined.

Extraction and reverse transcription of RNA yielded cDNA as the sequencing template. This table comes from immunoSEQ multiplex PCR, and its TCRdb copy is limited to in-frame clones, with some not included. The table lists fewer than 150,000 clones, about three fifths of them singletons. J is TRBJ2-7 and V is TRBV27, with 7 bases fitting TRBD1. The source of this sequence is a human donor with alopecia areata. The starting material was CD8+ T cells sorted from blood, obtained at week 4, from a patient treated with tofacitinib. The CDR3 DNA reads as TGTGCCAGCAGTGCCACAGGGGAAGGCTCCTACGAGCAGTACTTC. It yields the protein CASSATGEGSYEQYF.